This entry describes one TCR beta chain. Under the authors' procedure: Counts of nucleated cells, estimated from reference gene primer amplification, were obtained. Sequenced by immunoSEQ multiplex PCR; TCRdb stores in-frame clones only, minus some. V and J calls and clone size are given by that table; D and trimming were obtained from the DNA. Seen here are 200,000 to 300,000 clones, about 87% observed once, and the top ten hold approximately 5.3%. The V end was cut by 3 bases, the J end by 1 base, with 9 bases between. The germline V gene has CDR1 SGHTA and CDR2 FQGNSA. The CDR3 has 15 residues. This sample is drawn from a study of blood T cell repertoires in COVID-19. About the research overall: Nucleic acid was either cDNA or gDNA, and it came from T cells, B-cell-depleted T cells, or PBMCs.

The Seattle site enrolled patients during active infection and followed them longitudinally. Sequenced: peripheral blood. The J gene is TRBJ2-2, the V gene TRBV7-2, with D perhaps TRBD2 (6 bases). The clonotype comes from a woman aged 55-70 years with COVID-19, enrolled during active disease. The CDR3 region is CASSFRRGNTGELFF. The CDR3 region has the DNA TGTGCCAGCAGCTTTAGGCGGGGGAACACCGGGGAGCTGTTTTTT.